One sample yielded the 9 T cell receptor beta chains listed below, sequenced in a study of blood T cell repertoires in COVID-19. Profiled with immunoSEQ multiplex PCR; TCRdb holds only in-frame clones, not every one. The table shows some 220,000 clones, with less than 90% occurring only once. Sequencing was carried out using PBMCs or T cells enriched from blood (not recorded which). Receptors were obtained from a woman in her twenties or thirties who had recovered from COVID-19.

The chain is built from TRBV5-1 and TRBJ2-7; 10 positions match TRBD1. CDR1 and CDR2 (germline): SGHRS, YFSETQ. The trim removed 1 base at V and 5 bases at J, leaving 9 bases unmatched. CDR3 size: 16 residues. DNA for the CDR3: TGCGCCAGCAGCTTGATCGGGACAGGGGAGTTCAACGAGCAGTACTTC. Amino acids: CASSLIGTGEFNEQYF.

This clone came up a few times. The genes are TRBV11-3 and TRBJ2-2; 9 positions agree with TRBD1. The germline V gene encodes CDR1 SGHNT and CDR2 YENEEA. V trimming: 5 bases; J trimming: 7 bases; junction bases outside the gene matches: 5. This CDR3 contains 14 residues. CDR3 nucleotide sequence: TGTGCCAGCAGCATTGGGACAGGGAACGGGGAGCTGTTTTTT. As protein: CASSIGTGNGELFF.

This clone was counted a single time. The chain links TRBV6-5 to TRBJ1-1, with D possibly TRBD1 on 5 matching bases. From germline, CDR1 is MNHEY and CDR2 SVGAGI. The CDR3 covers 13 residues. V gave up 5 bases and J gave up 7 bases, with 14 bases separating them. The CDR3 coding sequence is TGTGCCAGCAGTCCCGGCCCCACAGGTGAAGCTTTCTTT. Translated, it gives CASSPGPTGEAFF.

The rearrangement joins TRBV5-4 to TRBJ2-3; the D gene is possibly TRBD2 (7 bases). V dropped 5 bases and J dropped 5 bases, with 30 bases sitting between them. The CDR3 is made up of 19 amino acids. From germline, CDR1 is SGHNT and CDR2 YYREEE (reference sequence). The CDR3 DNA reads TGTGCCAGCAGTTTCCCCGGGGGCCTGGGGGGGGCCAGCGAAGATACGCAGTATTTT. Translation: CASSFPGGLGGASEDTQYF.

This clone was seen a few times. The rearrangement uses TRBV27 and TRBJ2-7, with D possibly TRBD1 on 6 matching bases. Trimming pared 6 bases from V and 2 bases from J, leaving 11 bases between. Germline CDR1 and CDR2: MNHEY and SMNVEV (reference sequence). The CDR3 loop spans 13 amino acids. This CDR3 is CASSQQGPYEQYF. The CDR3, as DNA: TGTGCCAGCAGCCAACAGGGCCCCTACGAGCAGTACTTC.

The chain links TRBV4-1 to TRBJ1-1; D is unresolved. Germline V gene sequence: CDR1 MGHRA, CDR2 YSYEKL. CDR3 length: 13 amino acids. V dropped 1 base and J dropped 1 base, with 4 bases sitting between them. CDR3 amino acids: CASSQARNTEAFF. Written as DNA, the CDR3 is TGCGCCAGCAGCCAAGCCCGGAACACTGAAGCTTTCTTT.

The gene calls are TRBV4-2 and TRBJ1-2, with a possible D match to TRBD1 (5 bases). The CDR3 consists of 16 residues. Trimming took off 1 base at V and 0 bases at J, with 12 bases between the two ends. The germline V gene has CDR1 LGHNA and CDR2 YNFKEQ. The CDR3 here is CASSQVGRGPNYGYTF. For the CDR3, the DNA is TGTGCCAGCAGCCAAGTGGGGAGGGGACCTAACTATGGCTACACCTTC.

The chain employs TRBV11-3 and TRBJ1-3, with no clear D. Trimming stripped 2 bases from V and 0 bases from J, with 8 bases between. This CDR3 has 15 amino acids. Germline V gene data show CDR1 as SGHNT and CDR2 as YENEEA. The chain's CDR3 is CASSLTSSSGNTIYF. CDR3 in DNA: TGTGCCAGCAGCTTAACCTCGAGCTCTGGAAACACCATATATTTT.

This chain connects TRBV7-3 to TRBJ2-1; the D is unclear. Trimming left V 1 base short and J 0 bases short, with 10 bases between. The CDR3 spans 16 residues. Looked up from germline, CDR1 is SGHTA and CDR2 is FQGTGA. The DNA for the CDR3 is TGTGCCAGCAGCTTAAGATCGGGTGGCTCCTACAATGAGCAGTTCTTC. The encoded protein is CASSLRSGGSYNEQFF.